This T cell receptor beta chain is drawn from a study of blood T cell repertoires in COVID-19. Trimming left V 4 bases short and J 6 bases short, with 12 bases between. The CDR3 extends over 13 amino acids. Germline CDR1 is SEHNR and CDR2 is FQNEAQ (reference sequence). Repertoires were generated with immunoSEQ multiplex PCR, while TCRdb's copy carries only in-frame clones and drops some. The table has around 95,000 clones, about 83% seen once; the top ten hold roughly 13%. The chain joins TRBV7-9 to TRBJ1-2; the D is unclear. This receptor was obtained from a human donor in a cohort sampled during active COVID-19. Sequenced: peripheral blood. The CDR3 nucleotides read TGTGCCAGCAGCTCCCGGTGGGAGGATGGCTACACCTTC. Translating it yields CASSSRWEDGYTF.